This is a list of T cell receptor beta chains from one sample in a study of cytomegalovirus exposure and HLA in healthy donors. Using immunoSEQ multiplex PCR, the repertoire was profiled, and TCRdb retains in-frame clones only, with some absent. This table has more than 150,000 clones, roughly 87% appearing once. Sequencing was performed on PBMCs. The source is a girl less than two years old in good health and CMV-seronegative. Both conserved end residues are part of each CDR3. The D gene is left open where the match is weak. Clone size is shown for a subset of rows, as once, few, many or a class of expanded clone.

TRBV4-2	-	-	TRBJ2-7	CASSQGAFSYEQYF	TGTGCCAGCAGCCAAGGAGCGTTTTCCTACGAGCAGTACTTC
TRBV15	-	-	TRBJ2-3	CATSSTGSDTQYF	TGTGCCACCAGCAGCACAGGGTCAGATACGCAGTATTTT
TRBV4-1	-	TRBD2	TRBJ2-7	CASSQEAWRGLAYYEQYF	TGCGCCAGCAGCCAAGAAGCATGGAGGGGACTAGCGTACTACGAGCAGTACTTC
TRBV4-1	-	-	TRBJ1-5	CASSQALTTYQPQHF	TGCGCCAGCAGCCAAGCTCTGACAACATATCAGCCCCAGCATTTT
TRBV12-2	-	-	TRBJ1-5	CAVELRYQPQHF	TGTGCTGTAGAACTACGATATCAGCCCCAGCATTTT
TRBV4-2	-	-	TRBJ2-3	CASSPNPKGGGTDTQYF	TGTGCCAGCAGCCCTAACCCCAAGGGGGGGGGCACAGATACGCAGTATTTT
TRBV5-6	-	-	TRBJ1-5	CASSWMRGAESNQPQHF	TGTGCCAGCAGCTGGATGCGGGGCGCGGAAAGCAATCAGCCCCAGCATTTT
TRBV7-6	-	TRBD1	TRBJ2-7	CASSLGQLSYEQYF	TGTGCCAGCAGCTTGGGACAGCTCTCCTACGAGCAGTACTTC
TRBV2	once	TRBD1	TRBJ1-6	CASGYSTGTGIGSSSYNSPLHF	TGTGCCAGCGGATACAGCACCGGGACAGGGATTGGGTCAAGCTCCTATAATTCACCCCTCCACTTT
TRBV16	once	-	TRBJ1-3	CASSKDNGPSGNTIYF	TGTGCCAGCAGCAAAGACAACGGCCCGTCTGGAAACACCATATATTTT
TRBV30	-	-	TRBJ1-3	CAWLQGSGNTIYF	TGTGCCTGGCTCCAGGGCTCTGGAAACACCATATATTTT
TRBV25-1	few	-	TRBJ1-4	CASSLQETTNEKLFF	TGTGCCAGCAGTTTACAGGAGACAACTAATGAAAAACTGTTTTTT
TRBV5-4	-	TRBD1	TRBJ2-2	CASIRTGLNTGELFF	TGTGCCAGCATCAGGACAGGGCTGAACACCGGGGAGCTGTTTTTT
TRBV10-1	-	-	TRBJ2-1	CASRGGHEQFF	TGCGCCAGCAGGGGGGGGCATGAGCAGTTCTTC
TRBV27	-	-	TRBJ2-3	CASSLSISDTQYF	TGTGCCAGCAGTTTGTCAATTTCAGATACGCAGTATTTT
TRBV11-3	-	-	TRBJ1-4	CASSPNGSSEKLFF	TGTGCCAGCAGCCCCAACGGTTCTTCGGAAAAACTGTTTTTT
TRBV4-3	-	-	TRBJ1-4	CASSQAVQGGEKLFF	TGCGCCAGCAGCCAAGCGGTGCAGGGTGGGGAAAAACTGTTTTTT
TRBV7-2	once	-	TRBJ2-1	CASSDRIYNEQFF	TGTGCCAGCAGCGACAGGATATACAATGAGCAGTTCTTC
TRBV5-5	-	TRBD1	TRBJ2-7	CASSLTPLTGMGYEQYF	TGTGCCAGCAGCTTAACACCTTTGACAGGGATGGGTTACGAGCAGTACTTC
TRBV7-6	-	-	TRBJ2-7	CASSLESVLRTVPSGSYEQYF	TGTGCCAGCAGCTTAGAATCTGTATTGAGGACAGTCCCTTCTGGGTCCTACGAGCAGTACTTC
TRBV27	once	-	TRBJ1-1	CASSFAGAEAFF	TGTGCCAGCAGTTTCGCGGGGGCTGAAGCTTTCTTT
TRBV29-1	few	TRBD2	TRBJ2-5	CSVVGFETSVTPTQYF	TGCAGCGTTGTAGGCTTTGAGACTAGCGTGACCCCGACCCAGTACTTC
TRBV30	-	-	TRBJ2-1	CAWSRGPLYNEQFF	TGTGCCTGGAGCAGAGGCCCTCTTTACAATGAGCAGTTCTTC
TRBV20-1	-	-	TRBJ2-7	CSATHYEQYF	TGCAGTGCTACCCACTACGAGCAGTACTTC
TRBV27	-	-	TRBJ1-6	CASSLILSPNSPLHF	TGTGCCAGCAGTTTAATTCTAAGCCCGAATTCACCCCTCCACTTT
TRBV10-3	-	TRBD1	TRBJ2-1	CAIRRTGNNEQFF	TGTGCCATCAGGAGGACAGGGAACAATGAGCAGTTCTTC
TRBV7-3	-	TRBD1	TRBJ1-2	CASSLSSTGGAGGHTF	TGTGCCAGCAGCTTAAGTTCGACAGGGGGCGCCGGTGGCCACACCTTC
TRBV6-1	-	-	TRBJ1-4	CASSEQGTNEKLFF	TGTGCCAGCAGTGAACAGGGGACTAATGAAAAACTGTTTTTT
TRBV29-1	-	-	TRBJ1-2	CSVGWGFYGYTF	TGCAGCGTTGGCTGGGGCTTCTATGGCTACACCTTC
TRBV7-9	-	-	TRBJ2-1	CAMGSRSYNEQFF	TGTGCCATGGGCAGCCGTTCCTACAATGAGCAGTTCTTC
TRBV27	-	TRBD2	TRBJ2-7	CASSFSGRAGEQYF	TGTGCCAGCAGTTTTAGCGGGAGGGCGGGCGAGCAGTACTTC
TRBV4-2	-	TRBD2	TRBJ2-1	CASSPSGRARNEQFF	TGTGCCAGCAGCCCCAGCGGGAGGGCCCGCAATGAGCAGTTCTTC
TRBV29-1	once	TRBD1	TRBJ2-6	CSVGTGAPGANVLTF	TGCAGCGTGGGGACAGGGGCCCCTGGGGCCAACGTCCTGACTTTC
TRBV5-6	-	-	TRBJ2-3	CASGLTGVWADTQYF	TGTGCCAGCGGCTTAACAGGTGTCTGGGCAGATACGCAGTATTTT
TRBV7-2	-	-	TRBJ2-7	CASSLVSYEQYF	TGTGCCAGCAGCTTAGTCTCCTACGAGCAGTACTTC
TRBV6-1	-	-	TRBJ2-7	CASSEARLKFYEQYF	TGTGCCAGCAGTGAAGCGCGATTAAAGTTCTACGAGCAGTACTTC
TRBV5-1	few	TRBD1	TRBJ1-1	CASSAGTANTEAFF	TGCGCCAGCAGCGCCGGGACAGCGAACACTGAAGCTTTCTTT
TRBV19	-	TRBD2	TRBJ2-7	CASSIVAPAGTLSYEQYF	TGTGCCAGTAGTATAGTAGCCCCAGCGGGGACCCTTTCCTACGAGCAGTACTTC
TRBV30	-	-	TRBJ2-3	CAWSKIPDTQYF	TGTGCCTGGAGTAAAATCCCGGATACGCAGTATTTT
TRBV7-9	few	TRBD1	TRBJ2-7	CASSFYDRDEQYF	TGTGCCAGCAGCTTCTACGACAGGGACGAGCAGTACTTC
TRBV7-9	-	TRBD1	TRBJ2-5	CASSLAGTGVGQETQYF	TGTGCCAGCAGCTTAGCAGGGACAGGGGTAGGCCAAGAGACCCAGTACTTC
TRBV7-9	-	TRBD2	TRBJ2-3	CASSERSASGSTDTQYF	TGTGCCAGCAGCGAGAGGAGCGCTAGCGGGAGCACAGATACGCAGTATTTT
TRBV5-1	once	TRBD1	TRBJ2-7	CASSPAGTGAYEQYF	TGCGCCAGCAGCCCCGCCGGGACAGGGGCGTACGAGCAGTACTTC
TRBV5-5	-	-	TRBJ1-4	CASSLIDRSMEKLFF	TGTGCCAGCAGCTTGATTGACAGATCGATGGAAAAACTGTTTTTT
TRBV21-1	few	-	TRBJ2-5	CASSSRQVETQYF	TGTGCCAGCAGCTCCCGACAGGTAGAGACCCAGTACTTC
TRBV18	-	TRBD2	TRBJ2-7	CASSPALAGGPLQYF	TGTGCCAGCTCACCTGCCCTAGCGGGGGGACCACTACAGTACTTC
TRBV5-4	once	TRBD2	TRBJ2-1	CASSPHGSAGGGQFF	TGTGCCAGCAGCCCCCACGGATCAGCGGGAGGGGGGCAGTTCTTC